This entry lists 17 T cell receptor beta chains sequenced from one sample in a study of shared clonotypes between healthy human individuals. Profiled with immunoSEQ multiplex PCR; TCRdb holds only in-frame clones, not every one. In the table there are about 980,000 clones, over 75% of which are singletons. What was sequenced was memory CD4+ T cells sorted from blood. The sample's subset: CD45RA-negative fraction. Every receptor here comes from a man younger than 35 in good health.

This clone has just a few counts. The V and J genes are TRBV10-3 and TRBJ2-7; 7 bases line up with TRBD1. CDR1 is ENHRY, CDR2 SYGVKD, per germline. The V gene end was trimmed by 0 bases and the J gene end by 6 bases; junction bases not matched to a gene: 5. This CDR3 comprises 14 residues. CDR3 nucleotide sequence: TGTGCCATCAGTGAGTCGATAAACAGGGGCGAGCAGTACTTC. This translates into CAISESINRGEQYF.

This clone was seen only once. The rearrangement links TRBV18 to TRBJ2-3; 9 bases fit TRBD1. Trimming took 6 bases from V and 3 from J; bases not matched to a gene: 4. The V gene's germline CDR1 is KGHSH and CDR2 LQKENI. The CDR3 is 14 residues long. CDR3 nucleotide sequence: TGTGCCAGCTCCCGGGACAGGGTGACAGATACGCAGTATTTT. Protein sequence: CASSRDRVTDTQYF.

V and J are TRBV18 and TRBJ2-1, with 8 positions matching TRBD2. Germline-derived CDR1 and CDR2 are KGHSH and LQKENI. This CDR3 has 15 residues. V shed 0 bases and J 2 bases; nucleotides not matched to a gene: 0. The CDR3 DNA reads TGTGCCAGCTCACCACCTAGCGGGGCCTACAATGAGCAGTTCTTC. Its translation: CASSPPSGAYNEQFF. Variable domain in full (rest from reference TRBV18 and TRBJ2-1): NAGVMQNPRHLVRRRGQEARLRCSPMKGHSHVYWYRQLPEEGLKFMVYLQKENIIDESGMPKERFSAEFPKEGPSILRIQQVVRGDSAAYFCASSPPSGAYNEQFFGPGTRLTVL.

The J gene is TRBJ2-7, the V gene TRBV30; D unresolved. There are 13 residues in the CDR3. Germline CDR1 and CDR2: GTSNPN and SVGIG (reference sequence). Trimming shortened V by 1 base and J by 3 bases, and 10 bases separated the two germline ends. CDR3 in DNA: TGTGCCTGGAGTGGTACCTACCACTACGAGCAGTACTTC. As protein: CAWSGTYHYEQYF.

The chain carries TRBV20-1 and TRBJ1-2; D is ambiguous. Germline V gene data show CDR1 as DFQATT and CDR2 as SNEGSKA (reference sequence). The CDR3 contains 11 residues. V lost 5 bases to trimming and J lost 3 bases, with 7 bases between them. CDR3 in DNA: TGCAGTGCTGTCATGTACTATGGCTACACCTTC. Its translation is CSAVMYYGYTF.

V gene TRBV7-9 combines with J gene TRBJ2-7, with 8 bases fitting TRBD1. J lost 0 bases, V lost 4 bases, and 5 bases had no gene match. The CDR3 is 15 residues long. Germline V gene sequence: CDR1 SEHNR, CDR2 FQNEAQ (reference sequence). CDR3 nucleotides: TGTGCCAGCAGCTACCCGGGACAGGCCTCCTACGAGCAGTACTTC. It codes for CASSYPGQASYEQYF.

The rearrangement links TRBV5-6 to TRBJ1-3; D gene uncertain. Germline CDR1 reads SGHDT; CDR2 reads YYEEEE. V gave up 0 bases and J gave up 0 bases, with 10 bases separating them. The CDR3 is 16 residues long. The DNA for the CDR3 is TGTGCCAGCAGCTTGGGGCAGTCGAGCTCTGGAAACACCATATATTTT. Its protein product is CASSLGQSSSGNTIYF.

The genes are TRBV6-6 and TRBJ1-2; D not certain. The CDR3 is 14 amino acids. Germline V lookup: CDR1 MNHNY, CDR2 SVGAGI (reference sequence). V lost 0 bases to trimming and J lost 6 bases, with 11 bases between them. CDR3 loop: CASSYSTVVNGYTF. CDR3 DNA: TGTGCCAGCAGTTACTCGACGGTAGTCAATGGCTACACCTTC.

V is TRBV30 and J is TRBJ1-1, with a tentative D call TRBD1 (6 bases). Trimming cost V 2 bases and J 7 bases, with 14 bases left between them. The CDR3 sequence is 13 residues long. CDR1 is GTSNPN and CDR2 is SVGIG in the germline V gene (reference sequence). In DNA, the CDR3 is TGTGCCTGGAGTTTCAGGGGTCAGGGTGAAGCTTTCTTT. Translation: CAWSFRGQGEAFF.

The rearrangement uses TRBV7-2 and TRBJ2-7, with 8 nucleotides matching TRBD2. The V gene end was trimmed by 5 bases and the J gene end by 2 bases; junction bases not matched to a gene: 8. The CDR3 extends over 15 amino acids. The germline V gene encodes CDR1 SGHTA and CDR2 FQGNSA. In DNA form, the CDR3 reads TGTGCCAGCAGCCCTACTAGCGGAACGACCTACGAGCAGTACTTC. As protein: CASSPTSGTTYEQYF.

This clone was seen a handful of times. This chain links TRBV10-2 with TRBJ2-1; D is undetermined. The CDR3 is 12 amino acids. With 6 bases removed from V and 0 bases from J, the gap between germline ends came to 3 bases. Per the germline V gene, CDR1 is WSHSY and CDR2 is SAAADI. CDR3 coding DNA: TGCGCCAGCAGCGGCTCCTACAATGAGCAGTTCTTC. It encodes CASSGSYNEQFF.

The genes are TRBV7-2 and TRBJ1-5; 12 nucleotides match TRBD1. Germline CDR1 reads SGHTA; CDR2 reads FQGNSA. Trimming at V came to 5 bases and at J to 9 bases, leaving 11 bases not matched to a gene. This CDR3 has 16 residues. Here the CDR3 DNA reads TGTGCCAGCAGCCCAACCGGGACAGGGGGCTCTTGGCCCCAGCATTTT. Its translation: CASSPTGTGGSWPQHF.

There are a few counts of this clone. The chain has TRBV2 and TRBJ2-7; D is possibly TRBD2 (5 bases). Trimming stripped 3 bases from V and 5 bases from J, with 14 bases between. The CDR3 length is 14 residues. Germline V CDR1 and CDR2: SNHLY, FYNNEI. CDR3 amino acids: CASSEIRGSHEQYF. The CDR3, as DNA: TGTGCCAGCAGTGAGATCCGGGGTTCCCACGAGCAGTACTTC.

The rearrangement joins TRBV10-3 to TRBJ2-7; 7 bases are shared with TRBD1. The CDR3 runs to 13 residues. In germline, CDR1 is ENHRY, CDR2 SYGVKD. Trimming removed 3 bases from V and 3 bases from J; junction bases left unmatched: 2. The CDR3, as DNA: TGTGCCATCAGTGACACAGGGGACTACGAGCAGTACTTC. Protein sequence: CAISDTGDYEQYF.

The V gene is TRBV7-2, the J gene TRBJ2-1, with a weak D call TRBD2 (5 bases). The V and J ends lost 8 bases and 5 bases respectively, with 16 bases between them. The germline V gene has CDR1 SGHTA and CDR2 FQGNSA. The CDR3 is 14 amino acids. The CDR3 region is CASVFTAGNNEQFF. The CDR3 DNA reads TGTGCCAGCGTCTTTACGGCGGGCAACAATGAGCAGTTCTTC.

The rearrangement joins TRBV5-6 to TRBJ2-7; 14 nucleotides align to TRBD2. The germline V gene has CDR1 SGHDT and CDR2 YYEEEE. CDR3 length: 16 amino acids. Trimming removed 3 bases from V and 2 bases from J; junction bases left unmatched: 4. The CDR3 DNA sequence: TGTGCCAGCAGCTCCCCGACTAGCGGGAGGGCCTACGAGCAGTACTTC. Its protein is CASSSPTSGRAYEQYF.

The rearrangement links TRBV11-2 to TRBJ2-3; no clear D. There are 14 residues in the CDR3. V gave up 5 bases and J gave up 5 bases, with 14 bases separating them. Germline loops: CDR1 SGHAT, CDR2 FQNNGV. The CDR3, as DNA: TGTGCCAGCAGCCCCCAGATATCCGGAGATACGCAGTATTTT. Residues: CASSPQISGDTQYF.